A single sample gave rise to the 32 T cell receptor beta chains below, sequenced in a study of CD8+CD57+ T cells in acquired aplastic anemia. The TCR beta profiling, which covered VDJ combination and CDR3 sequence, was carried out using genomic DNA as the template. TCRdb used MiXCR to reprocess the reads, holding one entry per CDR3 protein. The sample carries around 230,000 distinct CDR3 sequences, 60% to 65% recorded once. Input material: sorted CD4+, CD8+, or CD8+CD57+ T cells (not recorded which) from PBMCs. The receptor source for this set is a human donor in good health.

The chain joins TRBV12-3 or TRBV12-4 to TRBJ2-7, with D tentatively TRBD1 (6 bases). V was pared by 0 bases and J by 2 bases, with 11 bases between. The CDR3 spans 15 residues. The CDR3 here is CASSLAGTLAYEQYF. Written as DNA, the CDR3 is TGTGCCAGCAGTTTAGCAGGGACATTAGCCTACGAGCAGTACTTC.

This clonotype was recorded a few times. This chain links TRBV5-8 with TRBJ1-1; a possible D gene is TRBD1 (6 bases). V was shortened by 2 bases and J by 7 bases, with 9 bases between the two germline ends. CDR3 size: 12 residues. CDR1 and CDR2 (germline): SGHTS, YDEGEE. The CDR3 region is CASSLATGEAFF. CDR3 bases: TGTGCCAGCAGCTTAGCGACAGGTGAAGCTTTCTTT.

The genes are TRBV9 and TRBJ2-1; the D is unclear. This CDR3 is built from 17 residues. Trimming pared 0 bases from V and 4 bases from J, leaving 17 bases between. Germline V gene data show CDR1 as SGDLS and CDR2 as YYNGEE. The CDR3 coding sequence is TGTGCCAGCAGCGTAGGGGGTGGGCAGACCGGTTACAATGAGCAGTTCTTC. Translated, it gives CASSVGGGQTGYNEQFF.

The chain joins TRBV29-1 to TRBJ1-1; a weak D match, TRBD1 (6 bases). Trimming removed 3 bases from V and 0 bases from J, with 8 bases in between. Per the germline V gene, CDR1 is SQVTM and CDR2 is ANQGSEA. This CDR3 has 13 amino acids. In DNA form, the CDR3 reads TGCAGCGTTGAGAGGGACATGAACACTGAAGCTTTCTTT. It encodes CSVERDMNTEAFF.

This clonotype has a single count. This chain links TRBV7-8 with TRBJ2-2; D may be TRBD2 (6 bases). The V gene lost 0 bases and the J gene lost 7 bases, with 6 bases spanning the gap. Germline values: CDR1 SGHVS, CDR2 FQNEAQ. The CDR3 spans 13 residues. For the CDR3, the DNA is TGTGCCAGCAGCTTAGCGCGGGACGGGGAGCTGTTTTTT. Protein: CASSLARDGELFF.

This clonotype was recorded many times. The chain combines TRBV6-5 with TRBJ2-7; D may be TRBD2 (5 bases). This CDR3 spans 11 amino acids. Germline lookup yields CDR1 MNHEY and CDR2 SVGAGI. Trimming removed 2 bases from V and 6 bases from J, with 5 bases in between. The CDR3 region is CASSYGSEQYF. CDR3 DNA sequence: TGTGCCAGCAGTTACGGGAGCGAGCAGTACTTC.

This clonotype was detected many times. The rearrangement joins TRBV19 to TRBJ1-2; TRBD1 agrees at 8 bases. Germline V CDR1 and CDR2: LNHDA, SQIVND (reference sequence). There are 12 residues in the CDR3. With 7 bases clipped from V and 5 bases from J, the junction kept 3 bases outside the gene matches. The CDR3 bases are TGTGCCAGTACAGGGGGCGGGTATGGCTACACCTTC. This encodes CASTGGGYGYTF.

With regard to this clonotype: The junction departs from germline at one end; a sequencing error may be responsible. The chain is built from TRBV6-6 and TRBJ2-7; 14 positions match TRBD2. Germline CDR1 and CDR2: MNHNY and SVGAGI (reference sequence). The CDR3 is 15 amino acids. The CDR3 is CASSPGLAGGYEQCF. CDR3 DNA: TGTGCCAGCAGTCCTGGACTAGCGGGGGGCTACGAGCAGTGCTTC.

The rearrangement uses TRBV10-3 and TRBJ2-5, with D perhaps TRBD2 (5 bases). The germline V gene encodes CDR1 ENHRY and CDR2 SYGVKD. This CDR3 has 12 residues. The germline V and J ends were trimmed by 5 bases and 2 bases, with 6 bases remaining between them. The CDR3 region has the DNA TGTGCCATCAGTAGCGGACAAGAGACCCAGTACTTC. As protein: CAISSGQETQYF.

The J gene is TRBJ2-7, the V gene TRBV7-3; TRBD1 might be the D (6 bases). V gave up 2 bases and J gave up 6 bases, with 17 bases separating them. The germline gives CDR1 SGHTA, CDR2 FQGTGA. The CDR3 sequence is 15 residues long. The CDR3 DNA sequence: TGTGCCAGCAGCTTAGGGGGCAGTGAATTCTGCGAGCAGTACTTC. Residues: CASSLGGSEFCEQYF.

The chain combines TRBV2 with TRBJ1-3; 8 nucleotides align to TRBD1. There are 16 residues in the CDR3. V shed 10 bases and J 1 base; nucleotides not matched to a gene: 12. From germline, CDR1 is SNHLY and CDR2 FYNNEI. This chain's CDR3 is CANTKVGQGSGNTIYF. The CDR3 coding sequence is TGTGCCAACACCAAAGTAGGACAGGGATCTGGAAACACCATATATTTT.

This clonotype was found many times. The V call is TRBV9, the J call TRBJ1-2, with 7 bases that match TRBD1. This CDR3 has 14 residues. Germline CDR1 reads SGDLS; CDR2 reads YYNGEE. V shed 3 bases and J 3 bases; nucleotides not matched to a gene: 5. This CDR3 is CASSAITGDYGYTF. The CDR3 nucleotides are TGTGCCAGCAGCGCGATTACAGGGGACTATGGCTACACCTTC.

J is TRBJ1-2 and V is TRBV29-1; 7 bases fit TRBD1. The CDR3 sequence is 13 residues long. Germline V gene data show CDR1 as SQVTM and CDR2 as ANQGSEA. V lost 7 bases and J lost 3; bases outside the gene matches: 8. The CDR3 bases are TGCAGCGCCCCGACAGGGTCCGACTATGGCTACACCTTC. It yields the protein CSAPTGSDYGYTF. The whole variable domain, filled in from reference TRBV29-1 and TRBJ1-2, reads SAVISQKPSRDICQRGTSLTIQCQVDSQVTMMFWYRQQPGQSLTLIATANQGSEATYESGFVIDKFPISRPNLTFSTLTVSNMSPEDSSIYLCSAPTGSDYGYTFGSGTRLTVV.

This chain links TRBV11-2 with TRBJ2-2; 11 bases are a match to TRBD1. This CDR3 spans 14 amino acids. Germline lookup yields CDR1 SGHAT and CDR2 FQNNGV. V lost 5 bases and J lost 6; bases outside the gene matches: 2. The CDR3 sequence: CASSGQGASGELFF. The CDR3 DNA sequence: TGTGCCAGCAGCGGACAGGGGGCTTCCGGGGAGCTGTTTTTT.

The gene calls are TRBV20-1 and TRBJ1-2, with 9 bases fitting TRBD1. V was pared by 6 bases and J by 0 bases, with 5 bases of the junction left unmatched. CDR3 size: 14 residues. CDR1 DFQATT and CDR2 SNEGSKA come from the germline V gene (reference sequence). CDR3 DNA sequence: TGCAGTGCGCAAGACAGGGGGACTAACTATGGCTACACCTTC. Amino acid sequence: CSAQDRGTNYGYTF.

The chain combines TRBV7-2 with TRBJ1-5, with D unclear. The germline gives CDR1 SGHTA, CDR2 FQGNSA. V was pared by 0 bases and J by 7 bases, with 10 bases between. The CDR3 covers 14 residues. This chain's CDR3 is CASSLAAVGQPQHF. The CDR3 DNA reads TGTGCCAGCAGCTTAGCGGCGGTAGGGCAGCCCCAGCATTTT.

V is TRBV2 and J is TRBJ1-1; D may be TRBD1 (5 bases). V gave up 5 bases and J gave up 2 bases, with 12 bases separating them. Germline CDR1 SNHLY, CDR2 FYNNEI. The CDR3 consists of 14 residues. CDR3 amino acids: CASSLQGRNTEAFF. As DNA, the CDR3 is TGTGCCAGCAGTCTCCAGGGCCGTAACACTGAAGCTTTCTTT.

The V call is TRBV20-1, the J call TRBJ2-1, with 13 positions matching TRBD2. The CDR3 length is 16 residues. The germline V gene has CDR1 DFQATT and CDR2 SNEGSKA (reference sequence). Germline trimming cut 5 bases from V and 1 base from J; bases unmatched to any gene: 5. For the CDR3, the DNA is TGCAGTGCTCCTCCGACTAGCGGGGGGTCCTACAATGAGCAGTTCTTC. Residues: CSAPPTSGGSYNEQFF.

This clonotype occurred many times. The genes are TRBV7-9 and TRBJ2-5, with D possibly being TRBD2 (5 bases). V shed 5 bases and J shed 2 bases, with 30 bases lying between them. Germline CDR1 is SEHNR and CDR2 is FQNEAQ (reference sequence). The CDR3 spans 20 residues. Written as DNA, the CDR3 is TGTGCCAGCAGCCCGCCGTCGGGATGGCGCATACCTCAAGAACAAGAGACCCAGTACTTC. This sequence encodes CASSPPSGWRIPQEQETQYF.

The V call is TRBV2, the J call TRBJ2-7; TRBD1 or TRBD2 may be the D gene (6 bases each). The V and J ends lost 6 bases and 2 bases respectively, with 11 bases between them. Germline CDR1 and CDR2: SNHLY and FYNNEI. The CDR3 runs to 13 residues. This CDR3 is CASRGGTAYEQYF. For the CDR3, the DNA is TGTGCCAGCAGGGGGGGCACAGCCTACGAGCAGTACTTC. The full variable domain, rest sourced from reference TRBV2 and TRBJ2-7, is EPEVTQTPSHQVTQMGQEVILRCVPISNHLYFYWYRQILGQKVEFLVSFYNNEISEKSEIFDDQFSVERPDGSNFTLKIRSTKLEDSAMYFCASRGGTAYEQYFGPGTRLTVT.

This clonotype was seen a handful of times. This rearrangement joins TRBV7-2 to TRBJ2-5; 8 nucleotides agree with TRBD2. CDR1 and CDR2 from the germline V gene are SGHTA and FQGNSA. The CDR3 runs 15 residues. The trim removed 0 bases at V and 7 bases at J, leaving 7 bases unmatched. CDR3 residues: CASSLAPGGAGTQYF. The CDR3 DNA follows: TGTGCCAGCAGCTTAGCCCCCGGGGGGGCGGGGACCCAGTACTTC.

The chain couples TRBV7-8 to TRBJ1-3; 7 nucleotides match TRBD1. CDR3 length equals 16 residues. V dropped 5 bases and J dropped 0; count of bases not matched to a gene: 7. Germline CDR1 and CDR2: SGHVS and FQNEAQ. The CDR3 spells CASSRVTGSSGNTIYF. For the CDR3, the DNA is TGTGCCAGCAGCCGAGTGACAGGGAGCTCTGGAAACACCATATATTTT.

This chain links TRBV19 with TRBJ2-7; weak D call: TRBD1 (6 bases). The CDR3 spans 15 residues. CDR1 and CDR2 (germline): LNHDA, SQIVND (reference sequence). V was pared by 4 bases and J by 3 bases, with 16 bases between. CDR3 sequence (DNA): TGTGCCAGTAGTACCTCGACAGGAGTCTTCTACGAGCAGTACTTC. This encodes CASSTSTGVFYEQYF.

The rearrangement links TRBV19 to TRBJ2-2; 8 bases are a match to TRBD2. Germline CDR1 LNHDA, CDR2 SQIVND (reference sequence). The CDR3 consists of 14 residues. Trimming at V came to 5 bases and at J to 4 bases, leaving 3 bases not matched to a gene. As DNA, the CDR3 is TGTGCCAGTAGTCTGGGACTAGTCACCGGGGAGCTGTTTTTT. Translating it yields CASSLGLVTGELFF.

The rearrangement joins TRBV6-5 to TRBJ2-5, with TRBD2 matching over 10 bases. This CDR3 comprises 15 residues. The junction had 8 bases not matched to a gene; V was cut back by 5 bases and J by 5 bases. Germline CDR1 MNHEY, CDR2 SVGAGI. The chain's CDR3 is CASSEASGSFETQYF. For the CDR3, the DNA is TGTGCCAGCAGTGAGGCTAGCGGGAGTTTTGAGACCCAGTACTTC.

The chain employs TRBV2 and TRBJ1-1, with 9 bases aligning to TRBD1. The CDR3 is 15 residues long. CDR1 and CDR2 from the germline V gene are SNHLY and FYNNEI. V was pared by 3 bases and J by 5 bases, with 7 bases of the junction left unmatched. The CDR3 nucleotides are TGTGCCAGCAGTGAGGGGGACAGGGATTATACTGAAGCTTTCTTT. Protein: CASSEGDRDYTEAFF.

The V and J genes are TRBV19 and TRBJ2-7, with TRBD1 matching over 9 bases. The V segment lost 6 bases and the J segment 3 bases; nucleotides outside the gene matches: 12. Per the germline V gene, CDR1 is LNHDA and CDR2 is SQIVND (reference sequence). The CDR3 contains 16 residues. CDR3 loop: CASRNSPTGGSYEQYF. In nucleotides, the CDR3 is TGTGCCAGTAGAAATTCCCCGACAGGGGGTAGCTACGAGCAGTACTTC.

Within the sample, this clonotype is medium-sized (0.01 to 0.1%). This chain links TRBV7-6 with TRBJ2-6; D gene unclear. The CDR3 loop spans 15 amino acids. V lost 5 bases and J 1 base, leaving 9 bases between the germline ends. Germline-derived CDR1 and CDR2 are SGHVS and FNYEAQ. The CDR3 DNA sequence: TGTGCCAGCAGCCTTTCGGTTTCTGGGGCCAACGTCCTGACTTTC. Translation gives CASSLSVSGANVLTF.

V gene TRBV10-3 combines with J gene TRBJ2-7; 10 bases align to TRBD1. CDR1 is ENHRY and CDR2 is SYGVKD in the germline V gene. The CDR3 extends over 13 amino acids. V dropped 7 bases and J dropped 4; count of bases not matched to a gene: 4. CDR3 in amino acids: CAITEDRGYEQYF. Written as DNA, the CDR3 is TGTGCCATCACCGAGGACAGGGGGTACGAGCAGTACTTC.

The chain recombines TRBV11-1 with TRBJ2-7; 9 nucleotides align to TRBD1. There are 13 residues in the CDR3. V lost 8 bases and J lost 3; bases outside the gene matches: 5. From germline, CDR1 is SGHAT and CDR2 FQDESV (reference sequence). Written as DNA, the CDR3 is TGTGCCAGCGGCCGGGACAGGGTCTACGAGCAGTACTTC. Encoded protein: CASGRDRVYEQYF.

The chain uses TRBV7-8 and TRBJ1-1; D is unclear. This CDR3 spans 11 amino acids. CDR1 SGHVS and CDR2 FQNEAQ come from the germline V gene. The V end lost 5 bases, the J end lost 8 bases, and 9 bases lay between the germline ends. The CDR3 is CASSLRREAFF. In DNA form, the CDR3 reads TGTGCCAGCAGCCTCCGCAGGGAAGCTTTCTTT.

This chain links TRBV29-1 with TRBJ2-7, with 7 nucleotides matching TRBD1. The junction had 8 bases not matched to a gene; V was cut back by 3 bases and J by 6 bases. This CDR3 has 13 amino acids. Looked up from germline, CDR1 is SQVTM and CDR2 is ANQGSEA. The DNA of the CDR3 is TGCAGCGTTGATACAGGGGCCCTGCGCGAGCAGTACTTC. This gives the protein CSVDTGALREQYF.